These 21 T cell receptor beta chains originate from one sample sequenced in a study of T cells in tumors after PD-1 blockade. Sequenced by immunoSEQ multiplex PCR; TCRdb stores in-frame clones only, minus some. The sample has around 34,000 clones, approximately 70% seen once. Specimen: PBMCs, collected after anti-PD-1 treatment. The receptors shown here come from a human donor with basal cell carcinoma.

The rearrangement joins TRBV4-1 to TRBJ2-3, with D perhaps matching TRBD2 (5 bases). The germline gives CDR1 MGHRA, CDR2 YSYEKL. With 4 bases removed from V and 5 bases from J, the gap between germline ends came to 16 bases. The length of the CDR3 is 15 residues. CDR3: CASSPEAADRDTQYF. CDR3 nucleotide sequence: TGCGCCAGCAGCCCCGAAGCGGCCGATCGAGATACGCAGTATTTT.

This chain uses TRBV10-3 with TRBJ2-7; a weak D match, TRBD1 (6 bases). Germline V gene lookup returns CDR1 ENHRY and CDR2 SYGVKD. The CDR3 loop spans 14 amino acids. Trimming removed 0 bases from V and 1 base from J, with 7 bases in between. The CDR3 bases are TGTGCCATCAGTGAGTCCGGACAGTCCTACGAGCAGTACTTC. Translating gives CAISESGQSYEQYF.

The V call is TRBV7-2, the J call TRBJ2-5, with 13 nucleotides matching TRBD2. There are 16 residues in the CDR3. The junction had 10 bases not matched to a gene; V was cut back by 5 bases and J by 7 bases. Per germline, CDR1 SGHTA and CDR2 FQGNSA. DNA for the CDR3: TGTGCCAGCAGCCCCGGACTAGCGGGAGTGCAGGGGACCCAGTACTTC. Protein sequence: CASSPGLAGVQGTQYF.

The chain has TRBV7-2 and TRBJ1-2; D not certain. V lost 5 bases to trimming and J lost 7 bases, with 17 bases between them. The CDR3 consists of 14 residues. CDR1 is SGHTA, CDR2 FQGNSA, per germline. The CDR3 region has the DNA TGTGCCAGCAGCCAAGCGGCTCCGAAGGGTGGCTACACCTTC. Protein sequence: CASSQAAPKGGYTF.

V and J are TRBV2 and TRBJ2-1, with 11 positions matching TRBD2. The J segment lost 4 bases and the V segment lost 4 bases, leaving 0 bases of the junction unmatched. Per the germline V gene, CDR1 is SNHLY and CDR2 is FYNNEI. This CDR3 spans 14 amino acids. The CDR3 protein is CASSGTSGYNEQFF. The DNA for the CDR3 is TGTGCCAGCAGTGGGACTAGCGGGTACAATGAGCAGTTCTTC.

This clone was detected a few times. The CDR3 reads CASSLPGTGAYEQYF. CDR3 coding DNA: TGTGCCAGCAGCTTGCCCGGGACAGGGGCCTACGAGCAGTACTTC. The chain joins TRBV7-9 to TRBJ2-7; 10 positions match TRBD1. Germline V CDR1 and CDR2: SEHNR, FQNEAQ (reference sequence). J lost 2 bases, V lost 3 bases, and 4 bases had no gene match. This CDR3 has 15 residues.

This rearrangement joins TRBV30 to TRBJ2-7, with D possibly being TRBD2 (5 bases). This CDR3 is built from 12 residues. Germline V gene lookup returns CDR1 GTSNPN and CDR2 SVGIG (reference sequence). The V and J ends lost 2 bases and 7 bases respectively, with 12 bases between them. CDR3 bases: TGTGCCTGGAGTCCTTGGCGAGGGGAGCAGTACTTC. Protein: CAWSPWRGEQYF.

The chain has TRBV6-5 and TRBJ1-1; no clear D gene. Germline V lookup: CDR1 MNHEY, CDR2 SVGAGI. Trimming left V 6 bases short and J 4 bases short, with 15 bases between. The CDR3 has 14 amino acids. The CDR3 loop is CASSLSRRSTEAFF. The CDR3, as DNA: TGTGCCAGCAGCTTGTCCCGACGTAGCACTGAAGCTTTCTTT.

The chain carries TRBV30 and TRBJ2-1, with 9 bases fitting TRBD1. Looked up from germline, CDR1 is GTSNPN and CDR2 is SVGIG (reference sequence). J lost 10 bases, V lost 0 bases, and 7 bases had no gene match. The CDR3 runs to 14 residues. The CDR3 DNA follows: TGTGCCTGGAGTGTTGGACAGGGGTCCCCGGAGCAGTTCTTC. Amino acids: CAWSVGQGSPEQFF.

The V gene is TRBV29-1, the J gene TRBJ1-2; D gene ambiguous. Between the trimmed V and J ends, which lost 4 bases and 9 bases, there was a span of 18 bases. Germline CDR1 and CDR2: SQVTM and ANQGSEA. CDR3 length: 13 residues. The CDR3 DNA is TGCAGCGTTGTGACGGGTTACCTAAGCAGCTACACCTTC. Encoded protein: CSVVTGYLSSYTF. Together with reference TRBV29-1 and TRBJ1-2, the CDR3 gives the full variable domain: SAVISQKPSRDICQRGTSLTIQCQVDSQVTMMFWYRQQPGQSLTLIATANQGSEATYESGFVIDKFPISRPNLTFSTLTVSNMSPEDSSIYLCSVVTGYLSSYTFGSGTRLTVV.

The chain carries TRBV6-2 or TRBV6-3 and TRBJ2-3; TRBD2 might be the D (6 bases). V lost 5 bases and J 6 bases, leaving 18 bases between the germline ends. Germline CDR1 is MNHEY and CDR2 is SVGEGT. This CDR3 is 15 amino acids long. The CDR3 DNA follows: TGTGCCAGCAGTGATAGCGGCAGTGGTAGGGATACGCAGTATTTT. This sequence encodes CASSDSGSGRDTQYF.

The chain uses TRBV11-2 and TRBJ2-1; no clear D. The germline CDR1 and CDR2 sequences are SGHAT and FQNNGV. With 5 bases removed from V and 6 bases from J, the gap between germline ends came to 11 bases. This CDR3 comprises 13 residues. DNA for the CDR3: TGTGCCAGCAGCCCGACCGGGTTCAATGAGCAGTTCTTC. It translates to CASSPTGFNEQFF.

This chain connects TRBV12-3 or TRBV12-4 to TRBJ1-1; D gene uncertain. V was clipped by 7 bases and J by 6 bases, with 15 bases between them. This CDR3 is built from 13 residues. The CDR3 loop reads CASTRTRGAEAFF. The CDR3 nucleotides are TGTGCCAGCACCAGGACCCGAGGCGCTGAAGCTTTCTTT.

V is TRBV11-3 and J is TRBJ2-1; a possible D gene is TRBD2 (6 bases). Trimming left V 4 bases short and J 16 bases short, with 17 bases between. Germline CDR1 is SGHNT and CDR2 is YENEEA. This CDR3 is 12 amino acids long. The CDR3 loop reads CASSSGGATRFF. CDR3 sequence (DNA): TGTGCCAGCAGCTCCGGAGGGGCTACGCGATTCTTC.

This clone was recorded only once. The gene calls are TRBV9 and TRBJ2-7, with TRBD2 as a possible D gene (5 bases). There are 14 residues in the CDR3. V gave up 0 bases and J gave up 2 bases, with 9 bases separating them. CDR1 and CDR2 (germline): SGDLS, YYNGEE. CDR3 loop: CASSVGGRTYEQYF. CDR3 sequence (DNA): TGTGCCAGCAGCGTAGGAGGGCGCACCTACGAGCAGTACTTC.

The V call is TRBV5-8, the J call TRBJ2-7; TRBD1 or TRBD2 may be the D gene (5 bases each). Germline loops: CDR1 SGHTS, CDR2 YDEGEE. This CDR3 has 15 residues. Trimming cost V 3 bases and J 2 bases, with 15 bases left between them. The CDR3 bases are TGTGCCAGCAGCTATAGCAGGGAGATGACCTACGAGCAGTACTTC. Its protein product is CASSYSREMTYEQYF. Full variable domain (rest looked up from reference TRBV5-8 and TRBJ2-7): EAGVTQSPTHLIKTRGQQATLRCSPISGHTSVYWYQQALGLGLQFLLWYDEGEERNRGNFPPRFSGRQFPNYSSELNVNALELEDSALYLCASSYSREMTYEQYFGPGTRLTVT.

The chain uses TRBV4-3 and TRBJ2-1, with 8 bases identical to TRBD1. The V and J ends lost 4 bases and 8 bases, in that order; junction bases with no gene match: 4. This CDR3 is built from 13 residues. The germline V gene has CDR1 LGHNA and CDR2 YSLEER. As DNA, the CDR3 is TGCGCCAGCAGCCTGCTACAGGGGGATGAGCAGTTCTTC. Amino acids: CASSLLQGDEQFF.

This chain joins TRBV2 and TRBJ2-4; either TRBD1 or TRBD2 may supply D (5 bases each). Trimming left V 4 bases short and J 7 bases short, with 17 bases between. The V gene's germline CDR1 is SNHLY and CDR2 FYNNEI. The CDR3 runs 15 residues. CDR3 region: CASSVWGNQGNIQYF. CDR3 nucleotides: TGTGCCAGCAGTGTATGGGGGAACCAAGGTAACATTCAGTACTTC.

V and J are TRBV4-3 and TRBJ2-3; 10 positions agree with TRBD2. V shed 3 bases and J 7 bases; nucleotides not matched to a gene: 10. This CDR3 is 16 amino acids long. Germline CDR1 and CDR2: LGHNA and YSLEER. Here the CDR3 DNA reads TGCGCCAGCAGCCAGGCCAGGACTAGCGGAAAATATACGCAGTATTTT. This gives the protein CASSQARTSGKYTQYF.

As regards this clone: Relative to the germline gene, one junction end is altered; a read error may explain this. The chain combines TRBV7-7 with TRBJ2-1; 7 bases are a match to TRBD2. Germline V lookup: CDR1 SSHAT, CDR2 FNYEAQ (reference sequence). The CDR3 is 16 residues long. The DNA of the CDR3 is TGTGCTAGCAGCCCTTTGGGGGGGGGAATCTACAATGAGCAGTTCTTC. As protein: CASSPLGGGIYNEQFF.

This chain links TRBV5-1 with TRBJ2-3, with 10 bases lining up with TRBD2. The CDR3 covers 17 residues. The ends lost 0 bases at V and 2 bases at J; junction bases unmatched: 6. From germline, CDR1 is SGHRS and CDR2 YFSETQ. CDR3 amino acids: CASSLVTSGTPTDTQYF. DNA for the CDR3: TGCGCCAGCAGCTTGGTAACTAGCGGGACCCCCACAGATACGCAGTATTTT. Full variable domain (rest looked up from reference TRBV5-1 and TRBJ2-3): KAGVTQTPRYLIKTRGQQVTLSCSPISGHRSVSWYQQTPGQGLQFLFEYFSETQRNKGNFPGRFSGRQFSNSRSEMNVSTLELGDSALYLCASSLVTSGTPTDTQYFGPGTRLTVL.